These 22 T cell receptor beta chains originate from one sample sequenced in a study of blood T cell repertoires in COVID-19. This table comes from immunoSEQ multiplex PCR, and its TCRdb copy is limited to in-frame clones, with some not included. The sample carries 150,000 or so clones, around 85% recorded once. Material: peripheral blood. The receptor set was obtained from a man aged 60 to 75 with active or convalescent COVID-19.

The J gene is TRBJ1-6, the V gene TRBV6-5, with TRBD1 as a possible D gene (6 bases). V was clipped by 4 bases and J by 6 bases, with 13 bases between them. The length of the CDR3 is 15 residues. In germline, CDR1 is MNHEY, CDR2 SVGAGI. As DNA, the CDR3 is TGTGCCAGCAGTTCTGGACAGAGGTTTAATTCACCCCTCCACTTT. It codes for CASSSGQRFNSPLHF.

The rearrangement joins TRBV5-1 to TRBJ2-5; 8 positions match TRBD1. The CDR3 sequence is 15 residues long. V was clipped by 1 base and J by 3 bases; unmatched bases: 5. From germline, CDR1 is SGHRS and CDR2 YFSETQ. In DNA form, the CDR3 reads TGCGCCAGCAGCTTGTTGAGACAGGGGAAAGAGACCCAGTACTTC. Its protein is CASSLLRQGKETQYF.

This clone has just a few counts. The chain uses TRBV11-2 and TRBJ2-1; 10 bases match TRBD2. This CDR3 is 18 amino acids long. J was trimmed by 3 bases and V by 1 base; bases with no gene match: 9. Looked up from germline, CDR1 is SGHAT and CDR2 is FQNNGV. DNA of the CDR3: TGTGCCAGCAGCTTAGCCCCCCCAGCGGGAGGGTTCTACAATGAGCAGTTCTTC. Residues: CASSLAPPAGGFYNEQFF.

The chain combines TRBV5-4 with TRBJ1-1; 8 bases match TRBD1. V was clipped by 3 bases and J by 8 bases; unmatched bases: 6. Germline CDR1 is SGHNT and CDR2 is YYREEE (reference sequence). The CDR3 consists of 13 residues. This CDR3 is CASSSYRGGEAFF. As DNA, the CDR3 is TGTGCCAGCAGCTCTTACAGGGGGGGCGAAGCTTTCTTT.

The genes are TRBV9 and TRBJ1-2, with 7 bases aligning to TRBD1. Germline trimming cut 0 bases from V and 2 bases from J; bases unmatched to any gene: 10. The CDR3 has 17 residues. The germline V gene has CDR1 SGDLS and CDR2 YYNGEE. The CDR3 reads CASSVGRGGAQNYGYTF. The CDR3, as DNA: TGTGCCAGCAGCGTAGGCCGAGGGGGCGCCCAAAACTATGGCTACACCTTC.

The V call is TRBV10-3, the J call TRBJ1-6, with D possibly matching TRBD1 (6 bases). V gave up 2 bases and J gave up 7 bases, with 9 bases separating them. The CDR3 is 14 amino acids. Germline V gene sequence: CDR1 ENHRY, CDR2 SYGVKD. The CDR3 DNA reads TGTGCCATCAGTGAGGGACAGCTAAATTCACCCCTCCACTTT. This sequence encodes CAISEGQLNSPLHF.

For the CDR3, the DNA is TGTGCCAGCAGCTCCTCTGAGGCAGATACGCAGTATTTT. Protein: CASSSSEADTQYF. This chain connects TRBV7-2 to TRBJ2-3; D remains ambiguous. V was cut by 4 bases and J by 4 bases, with 9 bases left in between. The germline gives CDR1 SGHTA, CDR2 FQGNSA. The CDR3 is made up of 13 amino acids.

This chain joins TRBV6-6 and TRBJ2-3, with TRBD1 matching over 11 bases. This CDR3 contains 15 residues. V gave up 3 bases and J gave up 9 bases; unmatched junction bases: 8. The germline gives CDR1 MNHNY, CDR2 SVGAGI (reference sequence). For the CDR3, the DNA is TGTGCCAGCAGTTATTCCGGGACAGGGGGAGGCACGCAGTATTTT. Encoded protein: CASSYSGTGGGTQYF.

J is TRBJ1-1 and V is TRBV12-3 or TRBV12-4; D gene uncertain. The CDR3 runs to 13 residues. Between the trimmed V and J ends, which lost 6 bases and 2 bases, there was a span of 10 bases. CDR3 nucleotide sequence: TGTGCCAGCAGCGAACAGAAAAACACTGAAGCTTTCTTT. It specifies CASSEQKNTEAFF.

The J gene is TRBJ2-7, the V gene TRBV6-2 or TRBV6-3; D is ambiguous. CDR3 length: 11 residues. Trimming cost V 2 bases and J 5 bases, with 4 bases left between them. The germline V gene has CDR1 MNHEY and CDR2 SVGEGT. CDR3: CASSYPNEQYF. As DNA, the CDR3 is TGTGCCAGCAGTTACCCCAACGAGCAGTACTTC.

This chain joins TRBV12-3 or TRBV12-4 and TRBJ2-7; a possible D gene is TRBD2 (5 bases). V gave up 1 base and J gave up 6 bases, with 10 bases separating them. The CDR3 is 13 amino acids. The CDR3 region has the DNA TGTGCCAGCAGTTTAGGCTACCGGGGCGAGCAGTACTTC. Translation: CASSLGYRGEQYF.

The chain is built from TRBV20-1 and TRBJ1-5; the D is unclear. Trimming left V 3 bases short and J 0 bases short, with 12 bases between. The CDR3 is 15 amino acids. The germline V gene has CDR1 DFQATT and CDR2 SNEGSKA (reference sequence). The CDR3 is CSASGGRGSNQPQHF. The DNA for the CDR3 is TGCAGTGCTAGTGGTGGTCGAGGTAGCAATCAGCCCCAGCATTTT.

This clone was seen once. The chain links TRBV5-1 to TRBJ2-1; no definite D call. Germline V gene sequence: CDR1 SGHRS, CDR2 YFSETQ. The CDR3 extends over 14 amino acids. Trimming took off 4 bases at V and 9 bases at J, with 17 bases between the two ends. DNA of the CDR3: TGCGCCAGCAGCCTCCGCGACATTTCAAGTGAGCAGTTCTTC. Its translation is CASSLRDISSEQFF.

This clone was detected only a few times. The chain couples TRBV7-9 to TRBJ2-7, with 11 bases lining up with TRBD2. Germline V gives CDR1 SEHNR, CDR2 FQNEAQ (reference sequence). The trim removed 1 base at V and 6 bases at J, leaving 5 bases unmatched. The CDR3 is 15 residues long. The CDR3 protein is CASSLGTSGFGEQYF. The CDR3, as DNA: TGTGCCAGCAGCTTAGGGACTAGCGGGTTCGGCGAGCAGTACTTC.

The genes are TRBV28 and TRBJ1-6; D perhaps matches TRBD1 (5 bases). This CDR3 is 17 amino acids long. Germline lookup yields CDR1 MDHEN and CDR2 SYDVKM. V was cut by 5 bases and J by 7 bases, with 21 bases left in between. CDR3 loop: CASSPSGRGLLNSPLHF. The CDR3 DNA follows: TGTGCCAGCAGTCCCTCGGGGAGGGGACTGCTCAATTCACCCCTCCACTTT.

The chain uses TRBV6-1 and TRBJ1-1; TRBD1 is a possible D gene (6 bases). V was pared by 2 bases and J by 0 bases, with 13 bases between. CDR3 size: 16 residues. The V gene's germline CDR1 is MNHNS and CDR2 SASEGT. CDR3 sequence (DNA): TGTGCCAGCAGTGAAATGGGGGCTTGGGTGAACACTGAAGCTTTCTTT. Its translation: CASSEMGAWVNTEAFF.

The chain employs TRBV6-5 and TRBJ1-5, with 8 bases aligning to TRBD1. CDR1 MNHEY and CDR2 SVGAGI come from the germline V gene. CDR3 length: 15 amino acids. Germline trimming cut 8 bases from V and 0 bases from J; bases unmatched to any gene: 6. This chain's CDR3 is CASSQGALSNQPQHF. The CDR3 DNA sequence: TGTGCCAGCTCTCAGGGGGCGCTTAGCAATCAGCCCCAGCATTTT.

This chain links TRBV3-1 (or the pseudogene TRBV3-2) with TRBJ1-2; maybe TRBD1 (5 bases). V was shortened by 3 bases and J by 10 bases, with 15 bases between the two germline ends. CDR1 and CDR2 (germline): LGHDT, YNNKEL (reference sequence). The CDR3 is 13 amino acids. This CDR3 reads CASSQDNRGFYTF. The CDR3 DNA reads TGTGCCAGCAGCCAGGATAATAGGGGATTCTACACCTTC.

The chain employs TRBV7-8 and TRBJ1-6; 8 bases agree with TRBD1. The V gene's germline CDR1 is SGHVS and CDR2 FQNEAQ. The CDR3 contains 12 residues. The junction had 5 bases not matched to a gene; V was cut back by 8 bases and J by 11 bases. Here the CDR3 reads CASGQGPPPLHF. The CDR3 DNA sequence: TGTGCCAGCGGACAGGGCCCCCCACCCCTCCACTTT. Filled out from reference TRBV7-8 and TRBJ1-6, the complete variable domain reads GAGVSQSPRYKVAKRGQDVALRCDPISGHVSLFWYQQALGQGPEFLTYFQNEAQLDKSGLPSDRFFAERPEGSVSTLKIQRTQQEDSAVYLCASGQGPPPLHFGNGTRLTVT.

DNA of the CDR3: TGTGCCAGCAGCCCAGCCGGGACAGGAGCCTACGAGCAGTACTTC. This sequence encodes CASSPAGTGAYEQYF. The chain is built from TRBV3-1 (or the pseudogene TRBV3-2) and TRBJ2-7, with 8 bases lining up with TRBD1. The CDR3 totals 15 residues. Germline CDR1 and CDR2: LGHDT and YNNKEL (reference sequence). The J segment lost 2 bases and the V segment lost 4 bases, leaving 7 bases of the junction unmatched.

The chain is built from TRBV4-2 and TRBJ2-5; D is ambiguous. Germline lookup yields CDR1 LGHNA and CDR2 YNFKEQ. The CDR3 has 15 amino acids. Trimming removed 1 base from V and 1 base from J, with 10 bases in between. The CDR3 DNA sequence: TGTGCCAGCAGCCAAGGCGCCTCTGGCCAAGAGACCCAGTACTTC. The encoded protein is CASSQGASGQETQYF.

This clone was counted a few times. The chain is built from TRBV12-3 or TRBV12-4 and TRBJ1-1; D not certain. This CDR3 comprises 12 residues. Trimming removed 5 bases at V and 1 base at J, with 5 bases between. CDR3 nucleotides: TGTGCCAGCAGTCCCCAGAACACTGAAGCTTTCTTT. It translates to CASSPQNTEAFF.